This T cell receptor (beta chain) was sequenced in a study of cytomegalovirus exposure and HLA in healthy donors. For the study at large: Most donors, about 82% of 398 genotyped, fell in the Caucasian-associated ancestry cluster.

13 Jbeta primers and 60 Vbeta primers were used for the PCR. Clones were read by immunoSEQ multiplex PCR, and TCRdb kept only the in-frame ones, dropping some. Of some 240,000 clones in the sample, approximately 80% were seen once. Trimming pared 8 bases from V and 6 bases from J, leaving 20 bases between. The CDR3 totals 14 residues. Germline CDR1 reads LGHNA; CDR2 reads YNFKEQ. This sequence originates from a male donor in good health and CMV-seronegative. The sample comprised PBMCs. The rearrangement joins TRBV4-2 to TRBJ2-7; perhaps TRBD2 as D (6 bases). Here the CDR3 DNA reads TGTGCCAGCTCCTTAACGGGACTGTCAGGCGAGCAGTACTTC. Amino acid sequence: CASSLTGLSGEQYF.